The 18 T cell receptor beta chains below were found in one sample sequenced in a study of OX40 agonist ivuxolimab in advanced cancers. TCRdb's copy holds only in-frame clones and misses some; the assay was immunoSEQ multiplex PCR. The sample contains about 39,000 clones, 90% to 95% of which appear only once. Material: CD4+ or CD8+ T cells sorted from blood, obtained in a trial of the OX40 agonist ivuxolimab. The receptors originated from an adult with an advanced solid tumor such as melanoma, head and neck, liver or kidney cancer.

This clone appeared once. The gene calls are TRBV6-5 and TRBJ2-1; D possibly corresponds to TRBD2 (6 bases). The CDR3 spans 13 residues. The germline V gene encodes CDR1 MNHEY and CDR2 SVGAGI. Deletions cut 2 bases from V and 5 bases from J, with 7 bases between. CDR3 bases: TGTGCCAGCAGTTACGCTAGCGACAATGAGCAGTTCTTC. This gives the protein CASSYASDNEQFF.

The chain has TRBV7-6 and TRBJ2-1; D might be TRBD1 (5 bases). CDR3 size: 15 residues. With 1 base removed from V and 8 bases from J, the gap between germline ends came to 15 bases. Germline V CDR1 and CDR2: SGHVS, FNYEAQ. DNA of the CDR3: TGTGCCAGCAGCTTAGGTGGCAGGACAAGCGATGAGCAGTTCTTC. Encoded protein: CASSLGGRTSDEQFF. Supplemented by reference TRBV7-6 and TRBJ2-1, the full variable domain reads GAGVSQSPRYKVTKRGQDVALRCDPISGHVSLYWYRQALGQGPEFLTYFNYEAQQDKSGLPNDRFSAERPEGSISTLTIQRTEQRDSAMYRCASSLGGRTSDEQFFGPGTRLTVL.

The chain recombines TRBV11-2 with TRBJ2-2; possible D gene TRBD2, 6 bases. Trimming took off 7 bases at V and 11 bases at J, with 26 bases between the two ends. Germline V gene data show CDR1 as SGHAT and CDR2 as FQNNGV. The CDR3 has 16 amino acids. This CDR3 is CASTTGSGGTIGELFF. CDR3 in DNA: TGTGCCAGCACCACAGGAAGCGGAGGGACGATTGGAGAGCTGTTTTTT.

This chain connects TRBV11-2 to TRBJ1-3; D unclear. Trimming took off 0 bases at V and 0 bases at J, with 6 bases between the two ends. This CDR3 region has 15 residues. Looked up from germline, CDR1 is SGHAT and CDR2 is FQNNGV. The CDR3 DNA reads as TGTGCCAGCAGCTTAGATTCGGACTCTGGAAACACCATATATTTT. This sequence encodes CASSLDSDSGNTIYF.

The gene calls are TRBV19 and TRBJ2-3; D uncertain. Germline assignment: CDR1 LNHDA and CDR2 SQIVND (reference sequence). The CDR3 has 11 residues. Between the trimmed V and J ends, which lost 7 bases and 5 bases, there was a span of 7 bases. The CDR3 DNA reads TGTGCCAGTATTCTTGGAGATACGCAGTATTTT. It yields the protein CASILGDTQYF. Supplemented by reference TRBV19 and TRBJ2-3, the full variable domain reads DGGITQSPKYLFRKEGQNVTLSCEQNLNHDAMYWYRQDPGQGLRLIYYSQIVNDFQKGDIAEGYSVSREKKESFPLTVTSAQKNPTAFYLCASILGDTQYFGPGTRLTVL.

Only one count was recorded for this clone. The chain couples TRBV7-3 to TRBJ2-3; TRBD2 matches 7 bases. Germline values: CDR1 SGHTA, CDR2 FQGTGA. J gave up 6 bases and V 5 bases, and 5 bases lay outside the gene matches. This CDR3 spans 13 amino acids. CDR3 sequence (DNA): TGTGCCAGCAGCCCCGCCGGGGGGGATACGCAGTATTTT. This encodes CASSPAGGDTQYF. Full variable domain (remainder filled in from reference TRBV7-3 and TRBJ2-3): GAGVSQTPSNKVTEKGKYVELRCDPISGHTALYWYRQSLGQGPEFLIYFQGTGAADDSGLPNDRFFAVRPEGSVSTLKIQRTERGDSAVYLCASSPAGGDTQYFGPGTRLTVL.

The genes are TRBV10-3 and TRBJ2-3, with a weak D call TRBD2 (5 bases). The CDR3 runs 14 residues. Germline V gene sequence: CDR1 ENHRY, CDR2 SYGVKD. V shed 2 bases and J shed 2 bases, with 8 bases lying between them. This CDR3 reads CAISEGRATDTQYF. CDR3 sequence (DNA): TGTGCCATCAGTGAGGGGCGGGCCACAGATACGCAGTATTTT.

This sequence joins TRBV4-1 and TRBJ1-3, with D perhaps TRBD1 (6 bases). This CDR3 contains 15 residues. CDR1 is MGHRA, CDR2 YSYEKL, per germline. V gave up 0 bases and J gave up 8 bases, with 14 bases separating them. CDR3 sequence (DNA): TGCGCCAGCAGCCAAGACCCGGCAGGGGAGGACACCATATATTTT. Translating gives CASSQDPAGEDTIYF.

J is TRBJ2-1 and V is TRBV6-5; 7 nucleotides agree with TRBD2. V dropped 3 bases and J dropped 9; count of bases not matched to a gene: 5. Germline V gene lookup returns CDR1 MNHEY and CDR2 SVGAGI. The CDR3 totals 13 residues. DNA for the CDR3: TGTGCCAGCAGTTATTTAGGACTAGGTGAGCAGTTCTTC. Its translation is CASSYLGLGEQFF.

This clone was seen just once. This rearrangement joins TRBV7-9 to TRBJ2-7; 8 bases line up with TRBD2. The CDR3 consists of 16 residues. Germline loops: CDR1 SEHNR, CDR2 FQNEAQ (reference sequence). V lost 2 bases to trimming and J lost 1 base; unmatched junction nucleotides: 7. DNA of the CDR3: TGTGCCAGCAGCTTACGGTCCAGCGGGAGTTCCTACGAGCAGTACTTC. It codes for CASSLRSSGSSYEQYF. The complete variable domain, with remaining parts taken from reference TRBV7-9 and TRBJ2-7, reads DTGVSQNPRHKITKRGQNVTFRCDPISEHNRLYWYRQTLGQGPEFLTYFQNEAQLEKSRLLSDRFSAERPKGSFSTLEIQRTEQGDSAMYLCASSLRSSGSSYEQYFGPGTRLTVT.

The CDR3 DNA is TGTGCCAGCAGTTTGTACGGCAGCACAGATACGCAGTATTTT. Encoded protein: CASSLYGSTDTQYF. The rearrangement joins TRBV28 to TRBJ2-3; D gene unclear. Germline CDR1 and CDR2: MDHEN and SYDVKM. CDR3 length: 14 amino acids. V was pared by 3 bases and J by 0 bases, with 7 bases between.

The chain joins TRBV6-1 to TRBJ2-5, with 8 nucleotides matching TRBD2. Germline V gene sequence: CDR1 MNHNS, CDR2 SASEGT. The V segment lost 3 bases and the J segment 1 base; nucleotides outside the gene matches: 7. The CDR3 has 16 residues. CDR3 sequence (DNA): TGTGCCAGCAGTGAGGACTTAGCGGGACGCCAAGAGACCCAGTACTTC. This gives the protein CASSEDLAGRQETQYF.

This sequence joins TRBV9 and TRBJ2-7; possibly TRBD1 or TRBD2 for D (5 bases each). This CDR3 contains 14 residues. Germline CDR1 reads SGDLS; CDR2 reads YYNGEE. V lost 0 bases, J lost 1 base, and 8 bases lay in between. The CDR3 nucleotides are TGTGCCAGCAGCGTAGCCGGGGCTTCCTACGAGCAGTACTTC. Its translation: CASSVAGASYEQYF.

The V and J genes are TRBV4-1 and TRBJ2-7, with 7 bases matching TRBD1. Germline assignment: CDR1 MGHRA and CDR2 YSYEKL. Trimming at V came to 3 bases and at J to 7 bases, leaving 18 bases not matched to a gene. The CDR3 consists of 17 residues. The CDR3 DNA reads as TGCGCCAGCAGCCAGTCCTATTCCCCCGGACAGGTCTGGGAGCAGTACTTC. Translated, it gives CASSQSYSPGQVWEQYF.

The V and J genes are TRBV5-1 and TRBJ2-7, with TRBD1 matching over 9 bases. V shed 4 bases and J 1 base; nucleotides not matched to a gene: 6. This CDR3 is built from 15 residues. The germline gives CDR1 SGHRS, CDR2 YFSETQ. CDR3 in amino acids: CASSLGGTGSYEQYF. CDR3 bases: TGCGCCAGCAGCCTGGGGGGGACAGGGTCCTACGAGCAGTACTTC. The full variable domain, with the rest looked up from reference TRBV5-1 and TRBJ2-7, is KAGVTQTPRYLIKTRGQQVTLSCSPISGHRSVSWYQQTPGQGLQFLFEYFSETQRNKGNFPGRFSGRQFSNSRSEMNVSTLELGDSALYLCASSLGGTGSYEQYFGPGTRLTVT.

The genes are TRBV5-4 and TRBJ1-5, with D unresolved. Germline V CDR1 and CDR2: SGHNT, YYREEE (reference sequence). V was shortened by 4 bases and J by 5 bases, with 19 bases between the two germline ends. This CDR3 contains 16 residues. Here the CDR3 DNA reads TGTGCCAGCAGCGATGAAGGAGGGATTCCTGATCAGCCCCAGCATTTT. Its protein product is CASSDEGGIPDQPQHF.

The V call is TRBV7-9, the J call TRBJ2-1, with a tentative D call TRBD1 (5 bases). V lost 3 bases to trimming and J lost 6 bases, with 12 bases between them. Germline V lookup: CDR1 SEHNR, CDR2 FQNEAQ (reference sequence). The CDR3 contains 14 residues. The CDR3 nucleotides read TGTGCCAGCAGCTTTCGACAGCTAGGCAATGAGCAGTTCTTC. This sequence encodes CASSFRQLGNEQFF.

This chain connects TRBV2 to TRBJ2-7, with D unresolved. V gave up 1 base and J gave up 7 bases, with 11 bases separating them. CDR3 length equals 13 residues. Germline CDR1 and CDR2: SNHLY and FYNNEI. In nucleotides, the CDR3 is TGTGCCAGCAGTGAAGTCGGGCGGACGGAGCAGTACTTC. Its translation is CASSEVGRTEQYF.